Many counts were recorded for the clone carrying this T cell receptor beta chain. Its ends do not fully match the called genes, so a read error is possible. These data belong to a study of blood T cells in healthy people across ages. Germline values: CDR1 SGHRS, CDR2 YFSETQ. The CDR3 is made up of 12 amino acids. The use of a sample-barcoded 5' primer and a J-beta primer mix characterized a second PCR of roughly 7 to 12 cycles. TCRdb re-called the 5' RACE reads through MiXCR, storing one row per CDR3 protein. Of 1.5 million to 2 million distinct CDR3 sequences listed, about 50% are singletons. The receptor was isolated from a woman between 40 and 55 years old in good health. This sequence joins TRBV5-1 and TRBJ2-3; D is possibly TRBD1 (6 bases). Sequenced material: blood. CDR3 loop: CASSLGGDTQYF. Here the CDR3 DNA reads TGTGCCAGCAGCTTAGGGGGAGATACGCAGTATTTT.